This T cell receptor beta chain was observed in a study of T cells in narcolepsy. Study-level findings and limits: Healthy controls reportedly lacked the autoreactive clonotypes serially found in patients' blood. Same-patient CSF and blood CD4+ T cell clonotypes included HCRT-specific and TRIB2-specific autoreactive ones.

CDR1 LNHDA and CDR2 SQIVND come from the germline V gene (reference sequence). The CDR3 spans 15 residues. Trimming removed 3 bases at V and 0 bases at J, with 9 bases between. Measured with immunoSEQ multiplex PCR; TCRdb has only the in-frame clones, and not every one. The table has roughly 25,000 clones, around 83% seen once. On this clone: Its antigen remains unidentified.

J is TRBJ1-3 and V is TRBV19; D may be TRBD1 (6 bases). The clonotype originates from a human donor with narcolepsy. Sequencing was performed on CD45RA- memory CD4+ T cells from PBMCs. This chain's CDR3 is CASSIRTDSGNTIYF. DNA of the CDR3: TGTGCCAGTAGTATTAGGACAGACTCTGGAAACACCATATATTTT.